What follows are 21 T cell receptor beta chains derived from one specimen sequenced in a study of T cells after yellow fever vaccination. TCRdb re-analysed the 5' RACE reads in MiXCR, keeping a single row per CDR3 protein. The table has tens of thousands of distinct CDR3 sequences, approximately 7% seen once. The sample was CD8+ T cells sorted from PBMCs, taken approximately 16 days after the first yellow fever vaccination. Receptor source: a man aged 18 to 29 who received the YFV17D yellow fever vaccine.

This clonotype appeared many times. CDR3 bases: TGTGCCAGTACAGAGACAGGGGAAGAAAACATTCAGTACTTC. Translation gives CASTETGEENIQYF. The gene calls are TRBV19 and TRBJ2-4; 8 nucleotides match TRBD1. The J segment lost 5 bases and the V segment lost 7 bases, leaving 7 bases of the junction unmatched. The germline V gene has CDR1 LNHDA and CDR2 SQIVND (reference sequence). This CDR3 contains 14 residues. The full variable domain, rest sourced from reference TRBV19 and TRBJ2-4, is DGGITQSPKYLFRKEGQNVTLSCEQNLNHDAMYWYRQDPGQGLRLIYYSQIVNDFQKGDIAEGYSVSREKKESFPLTVTSAQKNPTAFYLCASTETGEENIQYFGAGTRLSVL.

This clonotype was recorded many times. V and J are TRBV7-2 and TRBJ2-5, with TRBD2 identical over 12 bases. V lost 2 bases, J lost 4 bases, and 2 bases stayed unmatched. Germline CDR1 reads SGHTA; CDR2 reads FQGNSA. The CDR3 is made up of 15 amino acids. This chain's CDR3 is CASSLLAGGLETQYF. The CDR3 DNA reads TGTGCCAGCAGCTTACTAGCGGGGGGGCTAGAGACCCAGTACTTC. Based on the CDR3 plus reference TRBV7-2 and TRBJ2-5, the full variable domain is GAGVSQSPSNKVTEKGKDVELRCDPISGHTALYWYRQSLGQGLEFLIYFQGNSAPDKSGLPSDRFSAERTGGSVSTLTIQRTQQEDSAVYLCASSLLAGGLETQYFGPGTRLLVL.

Points on this clonotype: A much larger clone lies a single base off, so this may be a read error. The rearrangement links TRBV7-2 to TRBJ2-7; 13 positions match TRBD2. The CDR3 loop spans 16 amino acids. Germline CDR1 and CDR2: SGHTA and FQGNSA. The CDR3: CVSSPGLAGDSYEQYF. The CDR3 DNA follows: TGTGTCAGCAGCCCAGGACTAGCGGGGGACTCCTACGAGCAGTACTTC.

This clonotype has just a few counts. V gene TRBV6-1 combines with J gene TRBJ1-3; D may be TRBD1 (5 bases). Germline CDR1 and CDR2: MNHNS and SASEGT. This CDR3 contains 14 residues. Deletions cut 8 bases from V and 0 bases from J, with 11 bases between. The CDR3 DNA is TGTGCCAGCGCACAGGCCAACTCTGGAAACACCATATATTTT. Its translation is CASAQANSGNTIYF.

Many counts were recorded for this clonotype. The chain has TRBV11-2 and TRBJ2-3, with 12 bases identical to TRBD2. There are 17 residues in the CDR3. With 4 bases clipped from V and 4 bases from J, the junction kept 9 bases outside the gene matches. CDR1 is SGHAT and CDR2 is FQNNGV in the germline V gene. The CDR3 nucleotides are TGTGCCAGCAGCTCATATCTAGCGGGGGGGCCGGCAGATACGCAGTATTTT. It encodes CASSSYLAGGPADTQYF.

This clonotype was seen at least ten times. The rearrangement links TRBV9 to TRBJ2-5; 8 nucleotides match TRBD2. Germline V gives CDR1 SGDLS, CDR2 YYNGEE. This CDR3 has 15 amino acids. V trimming: 1 base; J trimming: 5 bases; junction bases outside the gene matches: 7. CDR3: CASSVFQRGWETQYF. CDR3 sequence (DNA): TGTGCCAGCAGCGTATTTCAGCGGGGGTGGGAGACCCAGTACTTC. Drawing the rest from reference TRBV9 and TRBJ2-5, the complete variable domain is DSGVTQTPKHLITATGQRVTLRCSPRSGDLSVYWYQQSLDQGLQFLIQYYNGEERAKGNILERFSAQQFPDLHSELNLSSLELGDSALYFCASSVFQRGWETQYFGPGTRLLVL.

This clonotype was seen repeatedly, ten times or more. This sequence joins TRBV21-1 and TRBJ2-7; the table's D call of TRBD2 was not tested on the DNA. TRBV21-1 counts as a pseudogene. The length of the CDR3 is 12 residues. CDR3 in amino acids: CASRAGGYEQYV. The CDR3 DNA sequence: TGTGCCAGCAGAGCGGGGGGTTACGAGCAGTACGTC.

This clonotype was observed many times. This chain uses TRBV3-1 with TRBJ2-3, with 8 bases identical to TRBD2. Germline lookup yields CDR1 LGHDT and CDR2 YNNKEL (reference sequence). The CDR3 contains 16 residues. The V gene end was trimmed by 0 bases and the J gene end by 2 bases; junction bases not matched to a gene: 4. Here the CDR3 DNA reads TGTGCCAGCAGCCAAGATCTCGGGGGGGCCACAGATACGCAGTATTTT. Translation: CASSQDLGGATDTQYF.

This clonotype was recorded at least ten times. The V gene is TRBV6-2 or TRBV6-3, the J gene TRBJ2-7, with TRBD1 identical over 7 bases. Trimming cost V 6 bases and J 4 bases; bases outside gene matches: 6. This CDR3 region has 13 residues. The germline CDR1 and CDR2 sequences are MNHEY and SVGEGT. This chain's CDR3 is CASRIRDSYEQYV. CDR3 nucleotide sequence: TGTGCCAGCAGAATACGGGACAGTTACGAGCAGTACGTC.

This clonotype was found a few times. V gene TRBV29-1 combines with J gene TRBJ2-7, with D tentatively TRBD1 or TRBD2 (5 bases each). The CDR3 is 12 residues long. Trimming removed 7 bases from V and 0 bases from J, with 10 bases in between. CDR1 and CDR2 (germline): SQVTM, ANQGSEA. CDR3 in amino acids: CSGTGTSYEQYF. CDR3 DNA sequence: TGCAGCGGGACCGGGACCTCCTACGAGCAGTACTTC.

In this sample, this clonotype turned up many times. V gene TRBV30 combines with J gene TRBJ2-5, with 9 bases aligning to TRBD1. Germline loops: CDR1 GTSNPN, CDR2 SVGIG (reference sequence). There are 15 residues in the CDR3. The J segment lost 1 base and the V segment lost 2 bases, leaving 5 bases of the junction unmatched. The CDR3 sequence: CAWSWTGALQETQYF. Written as DNA, the CDR3 is TGTGCCTGGAGTTGGACAGGGGCACTCCAAGAGACCCAGTACTTC.

This clonotype was recorded many times. The chain links TRBV7-8 to TRBJ1-5; perhaps TRBD1 as D (5 bases). The CDR3 loop spans 13 amino acids. The germline V gene encodes CDR1 SGHVS and CDR2 FQNEAQ. The ends were cut back, 5 bases at V and 5 bases at J, with 10 bases in the middle. DNA of the CDR3: TGTGCCAGCAGCGGAAGGGGAGATCAGCCCCAGCATTTT. Translation: CASSGRGDQPQHF.

This clonotype was picked up many times. The chain recombines TRBV29-1 with TRBJ2-7; TRBD1 agrees at 8 bases. The J segment lost 3 bases and the V segment lost 7 bases, leaving 11 bases of the junction unmatched. The CDR3 covers 14 residues. Germline loops: CDR1 SQVTM, CDR2 ANQGSEA. The CDR3 DNA follows: TGCAGCGCATCTGCCCGGGACAGGTTCTACGAGCAGTACTTC. It yields the protein CSASARDRFYEQYF.

In this sample, this clonotype turned up many times. The chain recombines TRBV4-2 with TRBJ2-4; D is perhaps TRBD1 or TRBD2 (5 bases each). This CDR3 has 16 amino acids. Germline V gene lookup returns CDR1 LGHNA and CDR2 YNFKEQ. V shed 0 bases and J shed 1 base, with 10 bases lying between them. The CDR3 loop is CASSQDGAAAKNIQYF. The CDR3 DNA is TGTGCCAGCAGCCAAGACGGGGCTGCGGCCAAAAACATTCAGTACTTC.

Ten or more counts support this clonotype. The rearrangement uses TRBV6-2 or TRBV6-3 and TRBJ2-1; 9 bases are shared with TRBD2. CDR1 is MNHEY and CDR2 is SVGEGT in the germline V gene. The CDR3 length is 17 residues. The V segment lost 1 base and the J segment 4 bases; nucleotides outside the gene matches: 8. DNA of the CDR3: TGTGCCAGCAGTTACTGGTCGGGACTAGCTCCGTACAATGAGCAGTTCTTC. This codes for CASSYWSGLAPYNEQFF.

This clonotype was observed many times. CDR3 nucleotide sequence: TGTGCCAGCACCATCTCTCCGGGACAGGGAGATGGTTACGCATACAATGAGCAGTTCTTC. Encoded protein: CASTISPGQGDGYAYNEQFF. The chain is built from TRBV12-3 or TRBV12-4 and TRBJ2-1; 9 nucleotides agree with TRBD1. J was trimmed by 4 bases and V by 7 bases; bases with no gene match: 23. The CDR3 contains 20 residues.

This clonotype was detected many times. The chain is built from TRBV5-6 and TRBJ2-4, with D tentatively TRBD1 (5 bases). V was pared by 4 bases and J by 1 base, with 15 bases between. The CDR3 consists of 16 residues. CDR1 SGHDT and CDR2 YYEEEE come from the germline V gene. CDR3 in amino acids: CASSPKGDIAKNIQYF. The CDR3 coding sequence is TGTGCCAGCAGCCCTAAAGGGGATATCGCCAAAAACATTCAGTACTTC.

This clonotype has ten or more counts. J is TRBJ2-3 and V is TRBV7-3, with D possibly called TRBD1 or TRBD2 (6 bases each). The CDR3 spans 15 residues. Germline CDR1 and CDR2: SGHTA and FQGTGA. V shed 3 bases and J shed 6 bases, with 16 bases lying between them. CDR3 loop: CASSFTGALFDTQYF. In DNA, the CDR3 is TGTGCCAGCAGCTTTACGGGGGCCCTATTTGATACGCAGTATTTT. Full variable domain (remainder filled in from reference TRBV7-3 and TRBJ2-3): GAGVSQTPSNKVTEKGKYVELRCDPISGHTALYWYRQSLGQGPEFLIYFQGTGAADDSGLPNDRFFAVRPEGSVSTLKIQRTERGDSAVYLCASSFTGALFDTQYFGPGTRLTVL.

At least ten counts were recorded for this clonotype. The gene calls are TRBV7-2 and TRBJ2-7, with a weak D call TRBD2 (5 bases). The germline V and J ends were trimmed by 2 bases and 1 base, with 9 bases remaining between them. The CDR3 loop spans 14 amino acids. Looked up from germline, CDR1 is SGHTA and CDR2 is FQGNSA. For the CDR3, the DNA is TGTGCCAGCAGCTTAAGGGAGTTTTCCTACGAGCAGTACTTC. This sequence encodes CASSLREFSYEQYF.

Details on this clonotype: A read error may be the cause here, since a much bigger clone is one base away. The rearrangement uses TRBV10-3 and TRBJ2-1; D is possibly TRBD2 (5 bases). Germline V gene lookup returns CDR1 ENHRY and CDR2 SYGVKD. The CDR3 sequence is 15 residues long. The CDR3 here is CAISESAGGYNERFF. The CDR3 DNA sequence: TGTGCCATCAGTGAGTCTGCGGGTGGGTACAATGAGCGGTTCTTC.

This clonotype was seen at least ten times. This chain joins TRBV20-1 and TRBJ1-1; D is unresolved. Germline V gives CDR1 DFQATT, CDR2 SNEGSKA (reference sequence). The V gene lost 1 base and the J gene lost 1 base, with 10 bases spanning the gap. The CDR3 has 14 residues. DNA of the CDR3: TGCAGTGCTAGAGTCTGGCGCCAGAACACTGAAGCTTTCTTT. Translation gives CSARVWRQNTEAFF.